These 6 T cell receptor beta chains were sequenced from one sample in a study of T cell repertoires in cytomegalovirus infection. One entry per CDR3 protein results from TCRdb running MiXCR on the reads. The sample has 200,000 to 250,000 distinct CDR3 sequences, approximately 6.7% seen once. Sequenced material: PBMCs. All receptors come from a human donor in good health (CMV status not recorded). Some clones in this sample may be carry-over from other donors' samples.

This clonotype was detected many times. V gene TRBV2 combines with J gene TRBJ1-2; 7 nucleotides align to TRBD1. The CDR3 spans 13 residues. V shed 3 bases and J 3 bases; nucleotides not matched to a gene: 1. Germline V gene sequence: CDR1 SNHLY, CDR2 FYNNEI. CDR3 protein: CASSDTGDYGYTF. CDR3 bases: TGTGCCAGCAGTGATACAGGGGACTATGGCTACACCTTC.

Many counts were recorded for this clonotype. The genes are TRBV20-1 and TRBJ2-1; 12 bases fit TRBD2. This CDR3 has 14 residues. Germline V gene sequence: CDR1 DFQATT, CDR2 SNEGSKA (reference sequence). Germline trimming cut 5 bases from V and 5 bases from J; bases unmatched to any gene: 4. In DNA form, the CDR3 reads TGCAGTGCTCGACTAGCGGGGGCCAACAATGAGCAGTTCTTC. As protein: CSARLAGANNEQFF.

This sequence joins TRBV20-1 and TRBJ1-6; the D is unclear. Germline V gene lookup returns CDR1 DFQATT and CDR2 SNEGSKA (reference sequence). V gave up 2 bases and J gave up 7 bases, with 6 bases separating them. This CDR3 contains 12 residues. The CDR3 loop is CSARNGNSPLHF. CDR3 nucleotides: TGCAGTGCTAGAAACGGAAATTCACCCCTCCACTTT.

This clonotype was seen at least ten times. CDR3 in DNA: TGTGCCAGCAGTGGAGCCGGGGGACAGGGTCGATCACCCCTCCACTTT. As protein: CASSGAGGQGRSPLHF. The chain has TRBV25-1 and TRBJ1-6; 9 positions agree with TRBD1. CDR3 size: 16 residues. Germline V lookup: CDR1 MGHDK, CDR2 SYGVNS. V trimming: 4 bases; J trimming: 10 bases; junction bases outside the gene matches: 11. Full variable domain (outside the CDR3, taken from reference TRBV25-1 and TRBJ1-6): EADIYQTPRYLVIGTGKKITLECSQTMGHDKMYWYQQDPGMELHLIHYSYGVNSTEKGDLSSESTVSRIRTEHFPLTLESARPSHTSQYLCASSGAGGQGRSPLHFGNGTRLTVT.

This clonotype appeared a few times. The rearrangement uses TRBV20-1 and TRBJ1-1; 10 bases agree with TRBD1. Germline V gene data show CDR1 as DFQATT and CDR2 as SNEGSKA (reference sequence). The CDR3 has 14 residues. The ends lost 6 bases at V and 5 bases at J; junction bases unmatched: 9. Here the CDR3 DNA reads TGCAGTGCAGCGGGGACAGGGGTGACGACTGAAGCTTTCTTT. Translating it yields CSAAGTGVTTEAFF.

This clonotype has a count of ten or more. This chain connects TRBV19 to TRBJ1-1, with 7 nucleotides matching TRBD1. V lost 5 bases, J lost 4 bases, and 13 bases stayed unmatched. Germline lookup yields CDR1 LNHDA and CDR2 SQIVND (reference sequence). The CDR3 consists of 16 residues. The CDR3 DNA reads TGTGCCAGTAGTCTCCTGACAGGGCCCACGAGCACTGAAGCTTTCTTT. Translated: CASSLLTGPTSTEAFF. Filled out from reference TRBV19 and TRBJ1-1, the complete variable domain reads DGGITQSPKYLFRKEGQNVTLSCEQNLNHDAMYWYRQDPGQGLRLIYYSQIVNDFQKGDIAEGYSVSREKKESFPLTVTSAQKNPTAFYLCASSLLTGPTSTEAFFGQGTRLTVV.